This T cell receptor (beta chain) was documented in a study of shared clonotypes between healthy human individuals. About the research overall: Aged 18 to 49, the donors were two women and a few men.

Using around 180 ng DNA, about 29,000 T cell genomes, the sorted-subset replicate PCRs were run. Produced via immunoSEQ multiplex PCR; TCRdb's table is partial and in-frame only. The table has approximately 2,000,000 clones, 90% to 95% seen once; the top ten hold more than 1.5%. Terminally differentiated effector memory CD45RA+ cells were excluded from the naive CD8 cells, which were CD45RO-negative and positively selected for CCR7. Whole-study results and caveats: Memory subsets generally showed lower estimated richness than naive subsets.

This CDR3 is 17 amino acids long. CDR1 is MNHEY, CDR2 SMNVEV, per germline (reference sequence). V lost 5 bases, J lost 0 bases, and 17 bases lay in between. Note on this clone: The antigen is unknown.

Specimen: naive CD8+ T cells from PBMCs. The receptor's source is a man aged 18 to 30 in good health. Some clones in this sample may be carry-over from other donors' samples. This rearrangement joins TRBV27 to TRBJ1-3, with a possible D match to TRBD1 (5 bases). The CDR3 sequence is CASSVAVGGYSGNTIYF. CDR3 nucleotides: TGTGCCAGCAGTGTAGCCGTCGGGGGTTACTCTGGAAACACCATATATTTT.